The 13 T cell receptor beta chains in this list originate from one sample, sequenced in a study of OX40 agonist ivuxolimab in advanced cancers. Profiling relied on immunoSEQ multiplex PCR, and the TCRdb table lists in-frame clones only, not all of them. The table has 77,000 or so clones, around nine tenths seen once. The sample in question was CD4+ or CD8+ T cells sorted from blood, obtained in a trial of the OX40 agonist ivuxolimab. The source is an adult with an advanced solid tumor such as melanoma, head and neck, liver or kidney cancer.

The chain's CDR3 is CASSGTGGGNTIYF. The CDR3 DNA reads as TGTGCCAGCAGCGGAACAGGGGGTGGAAACACCATATATTTT. V usage is TRBV9 and J usage is TRBJ1-3; TRBD1 aligns across 8 bases. With 3 bases clipped from V and 3 bases from J, the junction kept 2 bases outside the gene matches. Looked up from germline, CDR1 is SGDLS and CDR2 is YYNGEE. The CDR3 has 14 amino acids.

The chain recombines TRBV6-5 with TRBJ1-1; weak D call: TRBD1 (6 bases). The length of the CDR3 is 15 residues. Germline CDR1 MNHEY, CDR2 SVGAGI. V lost 0 bases to trimming and J lost 5 bases, with 13 bases between them. CDR3 in amino acids: CASSYSGGGATEAFF. The CDR3 DNA reads as TGTGCCAGCAGTTACTCTGGTGGGGGGGCTACTGAAGCTTTCTTT.

The CDR3 here is CASSSLGGAETQYF. CDR3 nucleotide sequence: TGTGCCAGTAGTTCCCTGGGAGGGGCTGAGACCCAGTACTTC. V and J are TRBV19 and TRBJ2-5; 7 bases match TRBD2. Germline loops: CDR1 LNHDA, CDR2 SQIVND (reference sequence). Unmatched junction bases numbered 8, after V lost 5 bases and J lost 5 bases. CDR3 length: 14 residues.

The chain carries TRBV19 and TRBJ1-4; D is uncertain. The CDR3 consists of 13 residues. Germline assignment: CDR1 LNHDA and CDR2 SQIVND (reference sequence). The V gene lost 3 bases and the J gene lost 7 bases, with 9 bases spanning the gap. The CDR3 DNA is TGTGCCAGTAGTATGAGGCACCTTGAAAAACTGTTTTTT. It translates to CASSMRHLEKLFF.

A few counts support this clone. The genes are TRBV5-1 and TRBJ1-5; D may be TRBD1 (6 bases). The CDR3 spans 17 residues. Germline CDR1 reads SGHRS; CDR2 reads YFSETQ. Trimming took 0 bases from V and 2 from J, leaving 15 bases between them. The CDR3 DNA is TGCGCCAGCAGCTTGGACCCGGTCAAGGGGGGCAATCAGCCCCAGCATTTT. Translation: CASSLDPVKGGNQPQHF.

J is TRBJ2-5 and V is TRBV27, with D tentatively TRBD1 (6 bases). Trimming removed 5 bases at V and 0 bases at J, with 13 bases between. There are 15 residues in the CDR3. Germline V gene data show CDR1 as MNHEY and CDR2 as SMNVEV (reference sequence). CDR3 coding DNA: TGTGCCAGCAGTGCTACACAGGGCCACCAAGAGACCCAGTACTTC. Protein product: CASSATQGHQETQYF.

This sequence joins TRBV5-1 and TRBJ1-6; 9 nucleotides agree with TRBD1. Germline trimming cut 4 bases from V and 6 bases from J; bases unmatched to any gene: 2. The CDR3 has 14 amino acids. CDR1 and CDR2 from the germline V gene are SGHRS and YFSETQ. CDR3 in amino acids: CASSPDRGNSPLHF. The CDR3 region has the DNA TGCGCCAGCAGCCCGGACAGGGGTAATTCACCCCTCCACTTT.

The gene calls are TRBV7-2 and TRBJ2-5, with D uncertain. The J call may be incorrect, as the DNA end agrees better with TRBJ2-7. The V gene's germline CDR1 is SGHTA and CDR2 FQGNSA. This CDR3 contains 15 residues. CDR3 sequence (DNA): TGTGCCAGCAGCCCCTCAAGGGTGATCTCCTACGAGCAGTACTTC. Protein sequence: CASSPSRVISYEQYF.

The chain employs TRBV7-2 and TRBJ1-2; D is unclear. The CDR3 is made up of 13 amino acids. V gave up 8 bases and J gave up 4 bases, with 14 bases separating them. Germline V gene data show CDR1 as SGHTA and CDR2 as FQGNSA. The CDR3 sequence is CASATDGIYGYTF. The CDR3 coding sequence is TGTGCCAGCGCCACCGACGGGATCTATGGCTACACCTTC. The full variable domain, completed using reference TRBV7-2 and TRBJ1-2, is GAGVSQSPSNKVTEKGKDVELRCDPISGHTALYWYRQSLGQGLEFLIYFQGNSAPDKSGLPSDRFSAERTGGSVSTLTIQRTQQEDSAVYLCASATDGIYGYTFGSGTRLTVV.

CDR3 sequence (DNA): TGTGCCTGGAGTGTATCGGTGGGACAGGGGAGAGGCTACACCTTC. Translating it yields CAWSVSVGQGRGYTF. The chain links TRBV30 to TRBJ1-2, with 10 nucleotides matching TRBD1. V dropped 0 bases and J dropped 8; count of bases not matched to a gene: 9. The germline V gene encodes CDR1 GTSNPN and CDR2 SVGIG (reference sequence). The CDR3 extends over 15 amino acids.

This clone was seen once. The chain couples TRBV7-2 to TRBJ2-7, with a weak D call TRBD2 (6 bases). Germline V lookup: CDR1 SGHTA, CDR2 FQGNSA. The length of the CDR3 is 14 residues. Trimming shortened V by 8 bases and J by 2 bases, and 16 bases separated the two germline ends. CDR3: CASGEATPPYEQYF. CDR3 DNA: TGTGCCAGCGGGGAGGCCACTCCGCCCTACGAGCAGTACTTC.

J is TRBJ1-5 and V is TRBV19; possibly TRBD1 for D (5 bases). The CDR3 loop spans 16 amino acids. The V gene lost 3 bases and the J gene lost 0 bases, with 12 bases spanning the gap. The V gene's germline CDR1 is LNHDA and CDR2 SQIVND (reference sequence). The CDR3 sequence: CASSIFRTNSNQPQHF. The CDR3 DNA is TGTGCCAGTAGTATTTTTCGGACAAATAGCAATCAGCCCCAGCATTTT.

This clone was counted a single time. The chain links TRBV14 to TRBJ2-7; TRBD2 matches 9 bases. The CDR3 totals 19 residues. Germline lookup yields CDR1 SGHDN and CDR2 FVKESK. The trim removed 4 bases at V and 2 bases at J, leaving 18 bases unmatched. The CDR3 loop reads CASSRVELAGKPDTYEQYF. The CDR3 coding sequence is TGTGCCAGCAGCCGGGTAGAGCTAGCGGGAAAACCTGACACCTACGAGCAGTACTTC.